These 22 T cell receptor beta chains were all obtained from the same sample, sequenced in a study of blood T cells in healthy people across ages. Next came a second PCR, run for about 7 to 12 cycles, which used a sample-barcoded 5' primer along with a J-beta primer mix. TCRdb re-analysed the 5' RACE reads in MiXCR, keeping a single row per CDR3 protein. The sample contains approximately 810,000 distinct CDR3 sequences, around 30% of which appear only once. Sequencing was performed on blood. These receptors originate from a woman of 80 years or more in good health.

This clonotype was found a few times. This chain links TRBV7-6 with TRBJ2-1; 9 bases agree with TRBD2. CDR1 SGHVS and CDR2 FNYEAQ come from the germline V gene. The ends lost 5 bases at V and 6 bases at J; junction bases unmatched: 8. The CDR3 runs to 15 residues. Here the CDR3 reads CASSQRAGGGNEQFF. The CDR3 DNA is TGTGCCAGCAGCCAAAGAGCGGGAGGTGGCAATGAGCAGTTCTTC. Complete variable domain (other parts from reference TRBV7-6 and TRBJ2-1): GAGVSQSPRYKVTKRGQDVALRCDPISGHVSLYWYRQALGQGPEFLTYFNYEAQQDKSGLPNDRFSAERPEGSISTLTIQRTEQRDSAMYRCASSQRAGGGNEQFFGPGTRLTVL.

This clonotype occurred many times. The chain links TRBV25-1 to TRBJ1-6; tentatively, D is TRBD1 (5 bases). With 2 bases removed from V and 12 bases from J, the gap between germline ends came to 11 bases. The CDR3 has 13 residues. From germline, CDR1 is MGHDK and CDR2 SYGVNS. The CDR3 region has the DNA TGTGCCAGCAGTGAAGGCCCGAGGGGACCCCTCCACTTT. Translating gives CASSEGPRGPLHF.

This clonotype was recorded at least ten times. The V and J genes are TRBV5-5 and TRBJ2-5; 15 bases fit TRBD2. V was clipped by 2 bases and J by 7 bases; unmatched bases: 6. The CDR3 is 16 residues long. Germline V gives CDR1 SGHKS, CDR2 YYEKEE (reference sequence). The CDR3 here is CASSFGLAGGHGTQYF. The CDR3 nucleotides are TGTGCCAGCAGCTTTGGACTAGCGGGGGGGCATGGGACCCAGTACTTC.

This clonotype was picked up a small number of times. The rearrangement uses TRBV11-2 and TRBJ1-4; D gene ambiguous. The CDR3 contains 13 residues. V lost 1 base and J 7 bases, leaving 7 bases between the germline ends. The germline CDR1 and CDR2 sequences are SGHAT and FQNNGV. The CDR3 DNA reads TGTGCCAGCAGCTTAGGGCACACTGAAAAACTGTTTTTT. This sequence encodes CASSLGHTEKLFF. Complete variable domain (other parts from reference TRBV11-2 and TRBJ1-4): EAGVAQSPRYKIIEKRQSVAFWCNPISGHATLYWYQQILGQGPKLLIQFQNNGVVDDSQLPKDRFSAERLKGVDSTLKIQPAKLEDSAVYLCASSLGHTEKLFFGSGTQLSVL.

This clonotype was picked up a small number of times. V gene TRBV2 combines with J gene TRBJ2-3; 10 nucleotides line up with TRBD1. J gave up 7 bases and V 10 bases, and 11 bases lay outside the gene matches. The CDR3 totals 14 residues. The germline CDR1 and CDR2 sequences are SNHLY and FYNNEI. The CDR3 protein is CANLPGQGTNTQYF. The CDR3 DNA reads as TGTGCCAACCTGCCGGGACAGGGGACAAATACGCAGTATTTT.

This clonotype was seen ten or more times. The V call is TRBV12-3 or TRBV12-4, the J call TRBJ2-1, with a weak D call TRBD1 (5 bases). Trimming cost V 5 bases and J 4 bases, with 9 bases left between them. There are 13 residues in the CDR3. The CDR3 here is CASSIRTYNEQFF. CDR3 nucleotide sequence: TGTGCCAGCAGTATCCGGACATACAATGAGCAGTTCTTC.

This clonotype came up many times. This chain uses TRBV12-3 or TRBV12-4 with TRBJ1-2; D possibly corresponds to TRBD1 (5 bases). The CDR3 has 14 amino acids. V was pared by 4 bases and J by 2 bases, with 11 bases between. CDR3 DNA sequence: TGTGCCAGCAGTTCTTGGGGCCTAAACTATGGCTACACCTTC. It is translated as CASSSWGLNYGYTF.

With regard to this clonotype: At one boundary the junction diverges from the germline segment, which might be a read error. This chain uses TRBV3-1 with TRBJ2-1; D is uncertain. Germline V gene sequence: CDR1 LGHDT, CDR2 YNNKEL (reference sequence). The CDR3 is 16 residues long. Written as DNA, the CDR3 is TGTGCCAGCAGCCTAGGTGGCCCGAGCTCCCACAATGAGCAGTTCTTC. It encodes CASSLGGPSSHNEQFF.

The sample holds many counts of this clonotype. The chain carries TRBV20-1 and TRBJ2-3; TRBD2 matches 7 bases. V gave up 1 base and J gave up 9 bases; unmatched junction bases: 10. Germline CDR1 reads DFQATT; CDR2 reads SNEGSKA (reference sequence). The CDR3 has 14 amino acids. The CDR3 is CSARVEREGMTQYF. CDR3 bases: TGCAGTGCTAGAGTTGAGAGGGAGGGAATGACGCAGTATTTT.

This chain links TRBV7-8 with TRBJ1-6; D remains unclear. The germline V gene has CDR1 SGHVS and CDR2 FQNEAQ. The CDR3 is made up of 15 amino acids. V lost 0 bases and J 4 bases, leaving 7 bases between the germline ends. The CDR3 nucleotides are TGTGCCAGCAGCTTAGCACCGGCGTATAATTCACCCCTCCACTTT. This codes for CASSLAPAYNSPLHF.

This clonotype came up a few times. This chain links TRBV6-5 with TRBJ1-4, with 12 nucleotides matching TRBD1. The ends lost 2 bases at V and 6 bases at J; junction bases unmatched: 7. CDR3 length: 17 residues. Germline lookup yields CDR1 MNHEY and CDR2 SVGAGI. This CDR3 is CASSYLLGTGGYEKLFF. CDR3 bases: TGTGCCAGCAGTTACCTCCTTGGGACAGGGGGCTATGAAAAACTGTTTTTT.

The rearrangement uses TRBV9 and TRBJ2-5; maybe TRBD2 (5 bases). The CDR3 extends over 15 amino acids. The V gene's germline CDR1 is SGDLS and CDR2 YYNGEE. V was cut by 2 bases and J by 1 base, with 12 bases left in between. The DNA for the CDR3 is TGTGCCAGCAGCGTTTCTCTAGGGAGCCAAGAGACCCAGTACTTC. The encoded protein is CASSVSLGSQETQYF.

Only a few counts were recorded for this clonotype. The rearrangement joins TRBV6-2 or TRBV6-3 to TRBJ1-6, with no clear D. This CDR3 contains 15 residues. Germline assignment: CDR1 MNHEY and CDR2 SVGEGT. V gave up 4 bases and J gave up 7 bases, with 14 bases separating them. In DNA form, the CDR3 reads TGTGCCAGCAGTTCCCCTCGAAGGACCAATTCACCCCTCCACTTT. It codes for CASSSPRRTNSPLHF.

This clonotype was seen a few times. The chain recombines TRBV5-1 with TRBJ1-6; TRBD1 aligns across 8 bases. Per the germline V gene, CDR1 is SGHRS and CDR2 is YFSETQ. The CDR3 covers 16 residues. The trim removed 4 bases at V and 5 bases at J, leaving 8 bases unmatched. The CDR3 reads CASSPMRTGNNSPLHF. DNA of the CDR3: TGCGCCAGCAGCCCTATGCGGACAGGGAATAATTCACCCCTCCACTTT. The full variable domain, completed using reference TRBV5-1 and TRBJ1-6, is KAGVTQTPRYLIKTRGQQVTLSCSPISGHRSVSWYQQTPGQGLQFLFEYFSETQRNKGNFPGRFSGRQFSNSRSEMNVSTLELGDSALYLCASSPMRTGNNSPLHFGNGTRLTVT.

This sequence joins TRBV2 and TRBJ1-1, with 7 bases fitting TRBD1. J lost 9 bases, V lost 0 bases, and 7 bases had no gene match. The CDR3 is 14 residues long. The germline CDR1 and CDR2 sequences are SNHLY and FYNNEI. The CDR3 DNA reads TGTGCCAGCAGTGAAGCAGACAGGGAAGGTAAAGCTTTCTTT. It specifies CASSEADREGKAFF.

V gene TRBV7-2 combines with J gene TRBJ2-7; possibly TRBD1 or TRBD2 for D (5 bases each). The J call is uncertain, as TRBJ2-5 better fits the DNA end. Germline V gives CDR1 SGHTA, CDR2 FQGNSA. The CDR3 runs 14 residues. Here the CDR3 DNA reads TGTGCCAGCAGCTTACGCGCAGGGAGTGAGACCCAGTACTTC. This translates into CASSLRAGSETQYF.

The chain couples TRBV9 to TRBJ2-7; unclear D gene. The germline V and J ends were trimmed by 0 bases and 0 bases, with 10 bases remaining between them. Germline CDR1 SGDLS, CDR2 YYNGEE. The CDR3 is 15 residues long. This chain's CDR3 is CASSVGSRSSYEQYF. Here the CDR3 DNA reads TGTGCCAGCAGCGTAGGGTCGCGTAGCTCCTACGAGCAGTACTTC.

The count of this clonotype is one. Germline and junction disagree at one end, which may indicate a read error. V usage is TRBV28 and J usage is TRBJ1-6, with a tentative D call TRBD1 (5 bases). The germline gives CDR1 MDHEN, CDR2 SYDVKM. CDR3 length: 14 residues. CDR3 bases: TGTGTCAGCAGTTTTCCGGCGGGGCAATCACCCCTCCACTTT. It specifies CVSSFPAGQSPLHF.

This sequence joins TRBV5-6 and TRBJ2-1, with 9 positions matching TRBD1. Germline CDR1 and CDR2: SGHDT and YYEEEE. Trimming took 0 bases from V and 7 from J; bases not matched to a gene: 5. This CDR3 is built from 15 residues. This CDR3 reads CASSLVGTGRNEQFF. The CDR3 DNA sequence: TGTGCCAGCAGCTTGGTCGGGACAGGGAGAAATGAGCAGTTCTTC. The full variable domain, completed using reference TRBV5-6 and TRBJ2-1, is DAGVTQSPTHLIKTRGQQVTLRCSPKSGHDTVSWYQQALGQGPQFIFQYYEEEERQRGNFPDRFSGHQFPNYSSELNVNALLLGDSALYLCASSLVGTGRNEQFFGPGTRLTVL.

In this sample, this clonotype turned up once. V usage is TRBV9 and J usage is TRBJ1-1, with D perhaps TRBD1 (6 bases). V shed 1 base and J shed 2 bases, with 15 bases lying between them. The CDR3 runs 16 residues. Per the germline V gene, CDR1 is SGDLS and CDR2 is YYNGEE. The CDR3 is CASSVTVGGFNTEAFF. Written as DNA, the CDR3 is TGTGCCAGCAGCGTAACGGTAGGGGGGTTTAACACTGAAGCTTTCTTT.

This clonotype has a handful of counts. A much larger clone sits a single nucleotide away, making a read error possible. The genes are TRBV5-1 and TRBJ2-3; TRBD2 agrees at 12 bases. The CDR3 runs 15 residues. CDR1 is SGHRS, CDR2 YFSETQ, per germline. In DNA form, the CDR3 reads TGCGCCAGCGGCGGACTAGCGGGGCTCACAGGTACGCAGTATTTT. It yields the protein CASGGLAGLTGTQYF.

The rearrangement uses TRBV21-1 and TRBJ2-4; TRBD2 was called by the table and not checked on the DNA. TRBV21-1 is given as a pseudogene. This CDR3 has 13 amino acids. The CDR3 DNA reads TGTGCCAGCAGCAAAGTGGAGGAAAACATTCAGTACTTC. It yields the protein CASSKVEENIQYF.